This T cell receptor beta chain was retrieved from a study of early T cells in non-severe SARS-CoV-2 infection. Whole-study context: Bulk RNA isolated from unsorted whole blood underwent sequencing; chains were not paired.

The CDR3 consists of 15 residues. Germline values: CDR1 MDHEN, CDR2 SYDVKM. Trimming left V 2 bases short and J 2 bases short, with 11 bases between. Unique molecular identifiers were added to individual cDNA molecules. MiXCR, applied by TCRdb to the 5' RACE reads, yields one record per CDR3 protein. The sample includes approximately 84,000 distinct CDR3 sequences, about 13% seen only once; the top ten take 5.5% to 7.5%. The receptor's source is an adult who was a healthcare worker with PCR-confirmed SARS-CoV-2 infection or an uninfected control (not recorded which). This chain connects TRBV28 to TRBJ2-3; D perhaps matches TRBD1 (6 bases). What was sequenced was whole blood. Here the CDR3 DNA reads TGTGCCAGCAGTTTAAGGAACAGGGACACAGATACGCAGTATTTT. Translating it yields CASSLRNRDTDTQYF.